This T cell receptor (beta chain) is drawn from a study of human thymus T cells. TCRdb's copy holds only in-frame clones and misses some; the assay was immunoSEQ multiplex PCR. The table has about 78,000 clones, about 96% seen once; the top ten hold 0.025% to 0.035%. Germline CDR1 and CDR2: LGHNA and YNFKEQ. There are 16 residues in the CDR3. V was clipped by 0 bases and J by 7 bases, with 16 bases between them. The study used thymus tissue resected during corrective heart surgery. Donors were healthy Finnish infants having corrective surgery for congenital heart defects. This sequence originates from a boy under three years old with a congenital heart defect but otherwise immunologically healthy. The material sequenced was thymus tissue. The chain recombines TRBV4-2 with TRBJ2-1; a possible D gene is TRBD2 (6 bases). The CDR3 DNA sequence: TGTGCCAGCAGCCAAGATTTGGCGGGGCTAGGAAATGAGCAGTTCTTC. This encodes CASSQDLAGLGNEQFF.